This TCR beta chain was identified during a study of blood T cells in healthy people across ages (dated by TCRdb to about 2015). Broadly, across the study: In model experiments, roughly one uniquely barcoded TCR beta cDNA molecule per two T cells was captured by template switching. To avoid experimental bias, donors of different ages were randomly spread across the sequencing lanes. Using the same blood draw, the study looked at two additional independent replicas of 1 million unique cDNA reads for two donors, one aged 18 to 30 and the other aged 80 or older. Donors were grouped into four age groups: young (average approximately 16 years), middle-aged (39), aged (approximately 58) and long-lived (around 80). Age-related changes in TCR beta repertoire diversity were measured in the study by deep sequencing normalized with unique cDNA molecular identifiers. Study-wide conclusions, independent of this receptor: The CMV infection status of donors was not known, potentially confounding age-related changes in expanded clonotypes. Bulk unsorted PBMC profiling prevented conclusive comparison of naive and antigen-experienced compartments. Observed TCR beta diversity per million T cells fell roughly linearly with age, and a significant reduction was already apparent by age roughly 40. The long-lived group showed more naive CD4+ T cells, fewer expanded clones and increased TCR diversity than the aged group, suggesting age selection. Total diversity estimates from one million sequenced T cells were considered lower bounds and underestimates. Observed TCR beta diversity correlated strongly with the percentage of naive T cells measured by flow cytometry.

This clonotype showed up just a few times. Its recognized antigen is unknown. It has no much larger one-base neighbor in the sample; base qualities were not kept. Spanning cysteine to phenylalanine, the CDR3 consists of 15 amino acids. Of all the DNA, just the CDR3 is kept, 45 bases in frame from base 1. V lost 6 bases and J lost 7 bases; the stretch between them is 19 bases long. Library preparation was by 5' RACE. TCRdb records Illumina HiSeq 2500 as the sequencer. A second roughly 6 to 11 cycle PCR used a sample-barcoded 5' primer and a J-beta primer mix. A unique molecular identifier was introduced onto each TCR beta cDNA molecule by a template-switch 5' adaptor carrying 12 random nucleotides. At least 2.5 million CDR3-containing paired-end reads were obtained from each sample. The Mint cDNA synthesis kit, primed by a TRBC-specific oligonucleotide, was used to synthesize first-strand cDNA from all RNA. Following uracil-DNA glycosylase treatment, all cDNA underwent a first 18-cycle PCR with the universal primers M1SS and BC2_uni_R. The authors' analysis ran thus. For normalization, 1 million high-quality reads, each with a distinct molecular identifier, were randomly selected from each sample. Instead of being binned into consensus sequences, reads with shared molecular identifiers were discarded. MiTCR, with a Q25 quality threshold and the strictest error-elimination algorithm, was used for CDR3 identification, clonotype clustering and error correction. A nonparametric unseen species model using Euler transformation provided a lower-bound estimate of total TCR beta diversity. In-frame beta chains were kept once TCRdb had trimmed the public reads at Q25 with fastp and called clones with MiXCR. Rows merge per CDR3 protein into single entries with the most common DNA and genes. TCRdb's processing, not the authors', yielded these V and J calls. The sample profile shows roughly 1,300,000 distinct CDR3 sequences; around 59% of them were found once. 6.5% to 8% of the sample is in the top ten clones.

Donors were under 40 systemically healthy Caucasian individuals from Russia aged roughly 6 to 95 years. Each donor gave ten milliliters of peripheral blood, drawn into EDTA-treated Vacutainer tubes. Ficoll-Paque density-gradient centrifugation was used to isolate PBMCs, with at least 6 million obtained per sample. Trizol reagent was used to extract total RNA from PBMCs, with at least 6 micrograms per sample. For every donor, flow cytometry on a PBMC aliquot measured the percentage of naive CD45RAhigh/CD27high T cells. The TCR was taken from a man aged 18 to 29 in good health. The chain uses TRBV12-3 or TRBV12-4 and TRBJ2-1, with the D segment identity uncertain. The specimen was blood. The bases read TGTGCCAGCAGGACACAAGCTCGCTCAGATAATGAGCAGTTCTTC. Its translation reads: CASRTQARSDNEQFF.